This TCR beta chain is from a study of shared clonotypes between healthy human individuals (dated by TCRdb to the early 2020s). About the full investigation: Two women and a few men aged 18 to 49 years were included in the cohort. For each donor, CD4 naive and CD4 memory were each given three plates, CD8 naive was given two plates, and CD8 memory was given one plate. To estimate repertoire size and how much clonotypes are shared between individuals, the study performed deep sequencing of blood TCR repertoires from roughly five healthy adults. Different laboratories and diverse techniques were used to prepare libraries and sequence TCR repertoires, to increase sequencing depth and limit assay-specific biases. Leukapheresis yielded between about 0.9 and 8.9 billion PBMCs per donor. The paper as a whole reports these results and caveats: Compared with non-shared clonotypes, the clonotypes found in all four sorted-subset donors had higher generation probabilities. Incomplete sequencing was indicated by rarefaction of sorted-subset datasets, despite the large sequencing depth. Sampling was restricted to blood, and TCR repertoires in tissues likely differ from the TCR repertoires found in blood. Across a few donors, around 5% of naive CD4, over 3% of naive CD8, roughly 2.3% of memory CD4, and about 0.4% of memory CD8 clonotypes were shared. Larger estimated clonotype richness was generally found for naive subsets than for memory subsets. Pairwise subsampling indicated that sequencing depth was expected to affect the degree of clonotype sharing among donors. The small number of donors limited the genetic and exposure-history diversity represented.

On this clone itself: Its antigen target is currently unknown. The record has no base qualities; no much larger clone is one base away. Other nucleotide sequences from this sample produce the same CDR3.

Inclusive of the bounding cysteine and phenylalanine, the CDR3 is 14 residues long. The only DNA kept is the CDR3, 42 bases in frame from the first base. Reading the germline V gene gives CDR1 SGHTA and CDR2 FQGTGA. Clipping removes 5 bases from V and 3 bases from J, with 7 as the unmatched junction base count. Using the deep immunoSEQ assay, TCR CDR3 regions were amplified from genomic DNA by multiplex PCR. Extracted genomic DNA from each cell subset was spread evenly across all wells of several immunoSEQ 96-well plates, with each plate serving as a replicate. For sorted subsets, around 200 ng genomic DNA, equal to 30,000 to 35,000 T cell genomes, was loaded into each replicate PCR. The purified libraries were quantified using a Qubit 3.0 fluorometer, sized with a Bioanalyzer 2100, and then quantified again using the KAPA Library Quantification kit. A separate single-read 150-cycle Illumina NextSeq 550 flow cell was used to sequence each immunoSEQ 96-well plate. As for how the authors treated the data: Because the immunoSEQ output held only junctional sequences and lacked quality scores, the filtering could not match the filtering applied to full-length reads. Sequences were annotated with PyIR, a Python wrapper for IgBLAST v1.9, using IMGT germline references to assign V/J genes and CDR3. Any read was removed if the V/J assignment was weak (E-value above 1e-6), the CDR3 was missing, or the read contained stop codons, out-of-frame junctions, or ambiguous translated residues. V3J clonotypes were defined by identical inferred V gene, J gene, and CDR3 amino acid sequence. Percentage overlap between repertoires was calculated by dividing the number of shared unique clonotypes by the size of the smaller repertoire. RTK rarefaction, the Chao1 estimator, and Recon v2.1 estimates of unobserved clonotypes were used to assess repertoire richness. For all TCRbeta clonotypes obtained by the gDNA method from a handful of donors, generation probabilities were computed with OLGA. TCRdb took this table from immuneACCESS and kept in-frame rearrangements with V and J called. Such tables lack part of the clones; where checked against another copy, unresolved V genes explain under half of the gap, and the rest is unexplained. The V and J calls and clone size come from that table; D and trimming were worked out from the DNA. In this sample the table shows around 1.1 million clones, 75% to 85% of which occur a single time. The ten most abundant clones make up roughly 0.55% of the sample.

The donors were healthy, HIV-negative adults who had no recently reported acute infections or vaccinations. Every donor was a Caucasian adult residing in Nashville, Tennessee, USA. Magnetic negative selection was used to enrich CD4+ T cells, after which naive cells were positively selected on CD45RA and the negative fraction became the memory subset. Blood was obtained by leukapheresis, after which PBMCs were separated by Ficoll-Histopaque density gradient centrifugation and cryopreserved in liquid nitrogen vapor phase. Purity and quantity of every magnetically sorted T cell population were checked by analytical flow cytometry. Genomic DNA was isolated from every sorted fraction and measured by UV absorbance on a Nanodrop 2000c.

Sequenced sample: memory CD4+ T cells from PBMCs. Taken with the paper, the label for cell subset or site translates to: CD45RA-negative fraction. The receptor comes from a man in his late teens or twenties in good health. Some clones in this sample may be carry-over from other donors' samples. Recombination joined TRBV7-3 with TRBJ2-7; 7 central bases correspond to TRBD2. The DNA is TGTGCCAGCAGCCTGGACCGCGGGAGCTACGAGCAGTACTTC. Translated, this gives CASSLDRGSYEQYF.